The 32 T cell receptor beta chains listed next were all sequenced from one sample in a study of blood T cell repertoires in COVID-19 (dated by TCRdb to between 2020 and 2021). The method behind the library was the immunoSEQ multiplex PCR assay. TCRdb obtained this table from immuneACCESS and retained in-frame rearrangements with V and J assigned. These tables miss some clones; where compared with another copy, unresolved V genes account for less than half of the shortfall, and the remainder is unexplained. Within this sample are hundreds of thousands of clones, with more than 70% of them counted one time only. The ten largest clones add up to approximately 1.9% of the sample. The sample consisted of PBMCs or T cells enriched from blood (not recorded which). These receptors were collected from a man aged 35 to 55 in a cohort exposed to, infected with or recovered from COVID-19 (not recorded which).

This clone was observed a handful of times. The genes are TRBV15 and TRBJ2-7, with TRBD1 matching 7 bases. The CDR3 totals 14 residues. CDR1 and CDR2 (germline): LNHNV, YYDKDF (reference sequence). Germline trimming cut 5 bases from V and 1 base from J; bases unmatched to any gene: 5. As DNA, the CDR3 is TGTGCCACCAGCCAAGACAGGGAGTCCTACGAGCAGTACTTC. Translating gives CATSQDRESYEQYF.

The chain employs TRBV7-2 and TRBJ1-2, with a weak D call TRBD1 (5 bases). In germline, CDR1 is SGHTA, CDR2 FQGNSA. V was trimmed by 1 base and J by 1 base, leaving 7 bases between them. The CDR3 loop spans 14 amino acids. In nucleotides, the CDR3 is TGTGCCAGCAGCTTAGTGCAGGGTAACTATGGCTACACCTTC. Translating it yields CASSLVQGNYGYTF. Combining the CDR3 with reference TRBV7-2 and TRBJ1-2 gives the whole variable domain GAGVSQSPSNKVTEKGKDVELRCDPISGHTALYWYRQSLGQGLEFLIYFQGNSAPDKSGLPSDRFSAERTGGSVSTLTIQRTQQEDSAVYLCASSLVQGNYGYTFGSGTRLTVV.

J is TRBJ1-1 and V is TRBV6-5; D is undetermined. This CDR3 region has 13 residues. Deletions cut 8 bases from V and 3 bases from J, with 13 bases between. Germline V CDR1 and CDR2: MNHEY, SVGAGI. The CDR3 DNA follows: TGTGCCAGCGGTACAGTTGGGTACACTGAAGCTTTCTTT. It translates to CASGTVGYTEAFF.

This sequence joins TRBV10-3 and TRBJ1-4; D remains unclear. The V end lost 3 bases, the J end lost 2 bases, and 7 bases lay between the germline ends. The germline CDR1 and CDR2 sequences are ENHRY and SYGVKD. The CDR3 has 14 amino acids. The CDR3 DNA reads TGTGCCATCAGTGAAGTGAGGACTAATGAAAAACTGTTTTTT. Translating it yields CAISEVRTNEKLFF.

V is TRBV6-1 and J is TRBJ2-7; D remains unclear. V was pared by 2 bases and J by 2 bases, with 13 bases between. This CDR3 contains 15 residues. The germline V gene encodes CDR1 MNHNS and CDR2 SASEGT. The CDR3 spells CASSENYLPTYEQYF. The CDR3 coding sequence is TGTGCCAGCAGTGAAAACTACCTTCCTACCTACGAGCAGTACTTC.

The count of this clone is one. V gene TRBV5-1 combines with J gene TRBJ2-1; 7 nucleotides align to TRBD2. The CDR3 extends over 13 amino acids. The V and J ends lost 4 bases and 6 bases, in that order; junction bases with no gene match: 4. The germline gives CDR1 SGHRS, CDR2 YFSETQ. In nucleotides, the CDR3 is TGCGCCAGCAGCCAGGGACTATTCAATGAGCAGTTCTTC. Translated, it gives CASSQGLFNEQFF.

The chain is built from TRBV18 and TRBJ2-5; TRBD1 might be the D (5 bases). Trimming took off 0 bases at V and 5 bases at J, with 10 bases between the two ends. The CDR3 covers 14 residues. From germline, CDR1 is KGHSH and CDR2 LQKENI. The CDR3 region is CASSPPGARETQYF. The CDR3 DNA follows: TGTGCCAGCTCACCACCAGGGGCTAGGGAGACCCAGTACTTC.

This rearrangement joins TRBV7-2 to TRBJ2-1; 12 positions agree with TRBD2. J gave up 2 bases and V 2 bases, and 1 base lay outside the gene matches. Germline values: CDR1 SGHTA, CDR2 FQGNSA. This CDR3 region has 16 residues. CDR3 bases: TGTGCCAGCAGCTTACTAGCGGGAGGGACCTACAATGAGCAGTTCTTC. This sequence encodes CASSLLAGGTYNEQFF. The entire variable domain, with the rest obtained from reference TRBV7-2 and TRBJ2-1, is as follows: GAGVSQSPSNKVTEKGKDVELRCDPISGHTALYWYRQSLGQGLEFLIYFQGNSAPDKSGLPSDRFSAERTGGSVSTLTIQRTQQEDSAVYLCASSLLAGGTYNEQFFGPGTRLTVL.

The CDR3 DNA follows: TGTGCCAGCAGCCCCCGCGCGGGAGGGCCCTCCTACAATGAGCAGTTCTTC. It translates to CASSPRAGGPSYNEQFF. The rearrangement uses TRBV27 and TRBJ2-1; 9 nucleotides align to TRBD2. The V and J ends lost 6 bases and 0 bases, in that order; junction bases with no gene match: 9. This CDR3 comprises 17 residues. The germline V gene has CDR1 MNHEY and CDR2 SMNVEV (reference sequence).

The chain carries TRBV5-1 and TRBJ1-1, with TRBD1 matching 9 bases. The junction had 7 bases not matched to a gene; V was cut back by 4 bases and J by 3 bases. This CDR3 has 15 amino acids. Per the germline V gene, CDR1 is SGHRS and CDR2 is YFSETQ. This CDR3 is CASSGDRVGDTEAFF. In nucleotides, the CDR3 is TGCGCCAGCAGCGGGGACAGGGTCGGGGACACTGAAGCTTTCTTT.

The chain is built from TRBV11-2 and TRBJ1-4, with D perhaps matching TRBD1 (5 bases). V lost 5 bases, J lost 7 bases, and 17 bases lay in between. The CDR3 runs to 15 residues. Germline V gene lookup returns CDR1 SGHAT and CDR2 FQNNGV. CDR3 sequence (DNA): TGTGCCAGCAGCACCAACAGTGGGGCCGGTGAAAAACTGTTTTTT. Translating it yields CASSTNSGAGEKLFF.

This clone is a singleton in its sample. Here the CDR3 reads CATGLLQETQYF. The CDR3, as DNA: TGTGCCACGGGACTTCTCCAAGAGACCCAGTACTTC. The V call is TRBV3-1 (or the pseudogene TRBV3-2), the J call TRBJ2-5, with D maybe TRBD2 (6 bases). The V and J ends lost 10 bases and 1 base respectively, with 10 bases between them. Per the germline V gene, CDR1 is LGHDT and CDR2 is YNNKEL (reference sequence). This CDR3 has 12 residues.

The chain has TRBV13 and TRBJ2-6; D gene uncertain. Germline V gene lookup returns CDR1 PRHDT and CDR2 FYEKMQ (reference sequence). V lost 5 bases and J 0 bases, leaving 17 bases between the germline ends. This CDR3 region has 18 residues. In nucleotides, the CDR3 is TGTGCCAGCAGCCCGTCGAGAGGATCGAGCTCTGGGGCCAACGTCCTGACTTTC. It specifies CASSPSRGSSSGANVLTF.

The chain recombines TRBV15 with TRBJ1-2; D perhaps matches TRBD1 (6 bases). CDR3 length: 15 amino acids. The V gene lost 1 base and the J gene lost 2 bases, with 11 bases spanning the gap. The germline CDR1 and CDR2 sequences are LNHNV and YYDKDF (reference sequence). The DNA of the CDR3 is TGTGCCACCAGCAGAGGGGACACAGAAAACTATGGCTACACCTTC. Protein product: CATSRGDTENYGYTF.

This clone appeared once. The chain employs TRBV19 and TRBJ2-5, with D possibly being TRBD2 (6 bases). There are 14 residues in the CDR3. The germline CDR1 and CDR2 sequences are LNHDA and SQIVND (reference sequence). Trimming took 3 bases from V and 1 from J, leaving 9 bases between them. CDR3 DNA sequence: TGTGCCAGTAGTATTTCGGGGGTCCAAGAGACCCAGTACTTC. Translating gives CASSISGVQETQYF.

The V call is TRBV6-1, the J call TRBJ2-2, with a tentative D call TRBD2 (7 bases). Germline loops: CDR1 MNHNS, CDR2 SASEGT. The CDR3 is 16 residues long. Trimming pared 2 bases from V and 4 bases from J, leaving 14 bases between. The CDR3 reads CASSEFGGLGTGELFF. DNA for the CDR3: TGTGCCAGCAGTGAATTCGGGGGGCTGGGCACCGGGGAGCTGTTTTTT.

The table lists this clone with a few counts. This rearrangement joins TRBV7-2 to TRBJ2-3; TRBD2 matches 11 bases. CDR3 length equals 15 residues. CDR1 is SGHTA and CDR2 is FQGNSA in the germline V gene. V gave up 6 bases and J gave up 6 bases; unmatched junction bases: 8. The chain's CDR3 is CASSSGRAGADTQYF. DNA for the CDR3: TGTGCCAGCAGTAGCGGGAGGGCCGGGGCGGATACGCAGTATTTT.

The chain employs TRBV30 and TRBJ1-2; D gene unclear. CDR1 GTSNPN and CDR2 SVGIG come from the germline V gene (reference sequence). CDR3 size: 13 residues. V shed 5 bases and J shed 2 bases, with 12 bases lying between them. The CDR3 sequence: CAWALTLNYGYTF. DNA for the CDR3: TGTGCCTGGGCCTTGACATTGAACTATGGCTACACCTTC.

The J gene is TRBJ1-4, the V gene TRBV14, with 9 bases fitting TRBD1. The V gene's germline CDR1 is SGHDN and CDR2 FVKESK. V shed 3 bases, J shed 7 bases, and the junction held 9 bases outside the gene matches. The CDR3 loop spans 16 amino acids. The CDR3 region has the DNA TGTGCCAGCAGCCAGAGACAGGGGGGAGGTACTGAAAAACTGTTTTTT. Translation: CASSQRQGGGTEKLFF.

The chain joins TRBV6-5 to TRBJ1-5; a weak D match, TRBD1 (5 bases). The CDR3 covers 15 residues. Germline CDR1 reads MNHEY; CDR2 reads SVGAGI. V was clipped by 6 bases and J by 0 bases, with 12 bases between them. The CDR3 region is CASSQWGDSNQPQHF. Written as DNA, the CDR3 is TGTGCCAGCAGCCAGTGGGGGGATAGCAATCAGCCCCAGCATTTT.

The V call is TRBV28, the J call TRBJ2-5, with D possibly being TRBD2 (5 bases). Germline V gene data show CDR1 as MDHEN and CDR2 as SYDVKM. The V gene lost 3 bases and the J gene lost 8 bases, with 16 bases spanning the gap. The CDR3 runs 14 residues. The CDR3 loop reads CASSFSLASGTQYF. CDR3 DNA sequence: TGTGCCAGCAGTTTCAGTCTAGCTAGTGGTACCCAGTACTTC.

V usage is TRBV3-1 (or the pseudogene TRBV3-2) and J usage is TRBJ2-3, with unresolved D. The CDR3 spans 14 residues. Germline loops: CDR1 LGHDT, CDR2 YNNKEL (reference sequence). V was cut by 3 bases and J by 0 bases, with 7 bases left in between. This chain's CDR3 is CASSQQRSTDTQYF. The CDR3 DNA is TGTGCCAGCAGCCAGCAGCGCAGCACAGATACGCAGTATTTT.

The chain employs TRBV18 and TRBJ1-1; D is uncertain. The CDR3 is 15 residues long. V was trimmed by 4 bases and J by 1 base, leaving 13 bases between them. Germline CDR1 KGHSH, CDR2 LQKENI. In DNA form, the CDR3 reads TGTGCCAGCTCACAAAATGGTGGAGAGAACACTGAAGCTTTCTTT. It yields the protein CASSQNGGENTEAFF.

This CDR3 is CASSLGPGQGTYEQYF. CDR3 nucleotides: TGTGCCAGCAGTTTAGGTCCAGGACAGGGCACCTACGAGCAGTACTTC. The chain combines TRBV28 with TRBJ2-7, with 8 bases matching TRBD1. CDR1 is MDHEN, CDR2 SYDVKM, per germline. The V gene end was trimmed by 2 bases and the J gene end by 2 bases; junction bases not matched to a gene: 8. The CDR3 contains 16 residues.

The CDR3 loop reads CASSQLPGGPYEQFF. The CDR3 DNA reads as TGCGCCAGCAGCCAACTCCCGGGAGGGCCCTATGAGCAGTTCTTC. The chain employs TRBV4-1 and TRBJ2-1; 8 bases line up with TRBD2. Germline lookup yields CDR1 MGHRA and CDR2 YSYEKL. V lost 2 bases to trimming and J lost 8 bases; unmatched junction nucleotides: 8. The CDR3 totals 15 residues.

To note about this clone: Mismatch with germline at one junction end may stem from a read error. This chain joins TRBV2 and TRBJ2-5; 7 nucleotides line up with TRBD1. The CDR3 contains 14 residues. Germline CDR1 reads SNHLY; CDR2 reads FYNNEI. The CDR3 loop is CASSEETGLETQYF. The CDR3 region has the DNA TGTGCCAGCAGCGAAGAGACAGGGCTGGAGACCCAGTACTTC.

The genes are TRBV7-9 and TRBJ2-1, with D maybe TRBD2 (5 bases). Germline values: CDR1 SEHNR, CDR2 FQNEAQ (reference sequence). Trimming left V 8 bases short and J 1 base short, with 9 bases between. CDR3 length: 13 residues. As DNA, the CDR3 is TGTGCCAGCTATGGGGAGTCCTACAATGAGCAGTTCTTC. This translates into CASYGESYNEQFF.

V usage is TRBV28 and J usage is TRBJ1-5; D perhaps matches TRBD1 (5 bases). The CDR3 is 15 residues long. V gave up 6 bases and J gave up 6 bases, with 18 bases separating them. In germline, CDR1 is MDHEN, CDR2 SYDVKM. In DNA, the CDR3 is TGTGCCAGCAGATACATGGGAGGGGTGGTTCAGCCCCAGCATTTT. Translated: CASRYMGGVVQPQHF. Drawing the rest from reference TRBV28 and TRBJ1-5, the complete variable domain is DVKVTQSSRYLVKRTGEKVFLECVQDMDHENMFWYRQDPGLGLRLIYFSYDVKMKEKGDIPEGYSVSREKKERFSLILESASTNQTSMYLCASRYMGGVVQPQHFGDGTRLSIL.

This clone was recorded only once. The chain uses TRBV5-1 and TRBJ1-2; D possibly corresponds to TRBD1 (5 bases). CDR1 SGHRS and CDR2 YFSETQ come from the germline V gene. V was cut by 4 bases and J by 3 bases, with 13 bases left in between. This CDR3 is 14 amino acids long. The CDR3 is CASSTSGGDYGYTF. CDR3 coding DNA: TGCGCCAGCAGCACATCGGGGGGAGACTATGGCTACACCTTC. Drawing the rest from reference TRBV5-1 and TRBJ1-2, the complete variable domain is KAGVTQTPRYLIKTRGQQVTLSCSPISGHRSVSWYQQTPGQGLQFLFEYFSETQRNKGNFPGRFSGRQFSNSRSEMNVSTLELGDSALYLCASSTSGGDYGYTFGSGTRLTVV.

V gene TRBV6-4 combines with J gene TRBJ2-1, with D maybe TRBD1 (6 bases). The CDR3 is 15 amino acids. Trimming stripped 1 base from V and 6 bases from J, with 13 bases between. Looked up from germline, CDR1 is MRHNA and CDR2 is SNTAGT. DNA for the CDR3: TGTGCCAGCAGTGACTTATGGGGGCAGGGCAATGAGCAGTTCTTC. Protein product: CASSDLWGQGNEQFF.

The gene calls are TRBV5-8 and TRBJ2-7; no definite D call. The germline CDR1 and CDR2 sequences are SGHTS and YDEGEE. V gave up 9 bases and J gave up 6 bases, with 7 bases separating them. This CDR3 is 9 amino acids long. The CDR3 DNA is TGTGCCAAACCGGGCGAGCAGTACTTC. Translating gives CAKPGEQYF.

The CDR3 DNA reads TGTGTCAGTTTACCCGACTGGTCTGGAAACACCATATATTTT. Protein: CVSLPDWSGNTIYF. The rearrangement links TRBV7-5 to TRBJ1-3. TRBV7-5 has pseudogene status. The CDR3 spans 14 residues.